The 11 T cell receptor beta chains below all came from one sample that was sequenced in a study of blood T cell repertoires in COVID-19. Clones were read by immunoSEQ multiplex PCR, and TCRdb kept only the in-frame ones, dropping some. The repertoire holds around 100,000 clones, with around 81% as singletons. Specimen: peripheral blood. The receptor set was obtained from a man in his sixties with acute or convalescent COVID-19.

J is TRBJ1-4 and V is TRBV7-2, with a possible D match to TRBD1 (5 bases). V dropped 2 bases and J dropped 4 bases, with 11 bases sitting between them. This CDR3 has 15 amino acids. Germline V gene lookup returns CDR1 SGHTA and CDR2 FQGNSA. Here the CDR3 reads CASSLKGMVNEKLFF. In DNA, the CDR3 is TGTGCCAGCAGCTTAAAGGGGATGGTTAATGAAAAACTGTTTTTT.

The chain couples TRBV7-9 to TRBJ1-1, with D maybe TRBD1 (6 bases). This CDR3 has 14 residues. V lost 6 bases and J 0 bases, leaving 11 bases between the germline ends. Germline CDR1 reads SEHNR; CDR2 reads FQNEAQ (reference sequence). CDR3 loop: CASRRRTVNTEAFF. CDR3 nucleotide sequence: TGTGCCAGCAGGAGGCGGACAGTGAACACTGAAGCTTTCTTT.

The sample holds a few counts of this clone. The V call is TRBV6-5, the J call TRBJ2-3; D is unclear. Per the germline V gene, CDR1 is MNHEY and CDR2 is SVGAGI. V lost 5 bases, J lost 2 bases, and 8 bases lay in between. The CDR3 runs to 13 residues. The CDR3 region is CASSLTVTDTQYF. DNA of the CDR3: TGTGCCAGCAGTCTAACAGTCACAGATACGCAGTATTTT.

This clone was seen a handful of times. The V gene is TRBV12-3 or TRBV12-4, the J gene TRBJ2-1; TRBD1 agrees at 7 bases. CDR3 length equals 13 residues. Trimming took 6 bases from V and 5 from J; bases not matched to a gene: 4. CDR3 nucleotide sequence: TGTGCCAGCAGAACCGGGACAGACAATGAGCAGTTCTTC. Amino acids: CASRTGTDNEQFF.

CDR3 DNA: TGTGCCAGCAGCTCCCTACAGGGAACTGACTATGGCTACACCTTC. Residues: CASSSLQGTDYGYTF. The genes are TRBV7-9 and TRBJ1-2; D is perhaps TRBD1 (6 bases). The CDR3 contains 15 residues. CDR1 and CDR2 (germline): SEHNR, FQNEAQ (reference sequence). Trimming stripped 4 bases from V and 3 bases from J, with 15 bases between.

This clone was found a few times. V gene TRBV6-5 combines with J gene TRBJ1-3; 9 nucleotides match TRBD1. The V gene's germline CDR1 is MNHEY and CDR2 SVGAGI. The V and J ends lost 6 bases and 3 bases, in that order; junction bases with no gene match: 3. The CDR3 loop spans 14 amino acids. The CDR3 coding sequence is TGTGCCAGCAGAGGGACAGGGATTGGAAACACCATATATTTT. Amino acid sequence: CASRGTGIGNTIYF.

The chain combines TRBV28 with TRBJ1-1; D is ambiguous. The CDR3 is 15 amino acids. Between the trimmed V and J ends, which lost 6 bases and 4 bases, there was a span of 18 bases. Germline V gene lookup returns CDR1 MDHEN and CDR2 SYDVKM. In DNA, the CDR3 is TGTGCCAGCAGCCCCGGGGAGTTAGGCCCCACTGAAGCTTTCTTT. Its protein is CASSPGELGPTEAFF.

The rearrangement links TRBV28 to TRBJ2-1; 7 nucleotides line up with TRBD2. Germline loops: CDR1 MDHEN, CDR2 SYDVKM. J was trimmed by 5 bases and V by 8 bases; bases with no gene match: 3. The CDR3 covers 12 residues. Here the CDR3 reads CASDRGDNEQFF. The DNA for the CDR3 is TGTGCCAGCGATCGGGGGGACAATGAGCAGTTCTTC. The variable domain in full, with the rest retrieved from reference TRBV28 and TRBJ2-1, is DVKVTQSSRYLVKRTGEKVFLECVQDMDHENMFWYRQDPGLGLRLIYFSYDVKMKEKGDIPEGYSVSREKKERFSLILESASTNQTSMYLCASDRGDNEQFFGPGTRLTVL.

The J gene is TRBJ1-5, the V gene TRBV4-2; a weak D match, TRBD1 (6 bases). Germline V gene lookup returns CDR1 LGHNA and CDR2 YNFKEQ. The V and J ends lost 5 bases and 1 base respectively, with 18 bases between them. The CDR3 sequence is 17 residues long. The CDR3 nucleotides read TGTGCCAGCAGCTATGGTCCAGGGGCCGGGAGCAATCAGCCCCAGCATTTT. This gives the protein CASSYGPGAGSNQPQHF.

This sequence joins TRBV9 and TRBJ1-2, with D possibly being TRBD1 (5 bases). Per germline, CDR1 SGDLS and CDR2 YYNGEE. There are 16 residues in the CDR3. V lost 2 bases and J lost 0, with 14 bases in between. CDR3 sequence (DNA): TGTGCCAGCAGCGTTTCGACAGTTGTCTCTAACTATGGCTACACCTTC. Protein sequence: CASSVSTVVSNYGYTF.

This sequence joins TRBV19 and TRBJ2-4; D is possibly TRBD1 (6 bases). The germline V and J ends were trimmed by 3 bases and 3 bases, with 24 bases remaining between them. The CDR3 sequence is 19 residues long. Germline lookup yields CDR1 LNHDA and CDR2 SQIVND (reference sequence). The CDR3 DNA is TGTGCCAGTAGTATGCTCCGGGACCTAGGGGGTTTTGGCAAAAACATTCAGTACTTC. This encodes CASSMLRDLGGFGKNIQYF. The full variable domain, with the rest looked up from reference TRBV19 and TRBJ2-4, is DGGITQSPKYLFRKEGQNVTLSCEQNLNHDAMYWYRQDPGQGLRLIYYSQIVNDFQKGDIAEGYSVSREKKESFPLTVTSAQKNPTAFYLCASSMLRDLGGFGKNIQYFGAGTRLSVL.